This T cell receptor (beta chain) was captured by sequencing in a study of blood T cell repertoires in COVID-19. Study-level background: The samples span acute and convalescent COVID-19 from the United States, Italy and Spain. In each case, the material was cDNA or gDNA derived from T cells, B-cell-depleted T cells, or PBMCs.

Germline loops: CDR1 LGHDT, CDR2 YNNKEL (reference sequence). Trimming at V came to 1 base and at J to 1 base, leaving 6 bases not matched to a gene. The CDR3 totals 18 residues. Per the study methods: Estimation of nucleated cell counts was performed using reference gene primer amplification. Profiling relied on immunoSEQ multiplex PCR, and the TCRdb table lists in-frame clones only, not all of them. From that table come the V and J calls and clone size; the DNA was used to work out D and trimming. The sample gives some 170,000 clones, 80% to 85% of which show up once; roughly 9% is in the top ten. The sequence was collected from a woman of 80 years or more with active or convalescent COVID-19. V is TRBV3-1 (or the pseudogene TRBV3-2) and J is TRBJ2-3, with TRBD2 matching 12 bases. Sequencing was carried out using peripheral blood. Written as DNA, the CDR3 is TGTGCCAGCAGCCAAGGTGTCCTAGCGGGGGGGCGCACAGATACGCAGTATTTT. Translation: CASSQGVLAGGRTDTQYF.